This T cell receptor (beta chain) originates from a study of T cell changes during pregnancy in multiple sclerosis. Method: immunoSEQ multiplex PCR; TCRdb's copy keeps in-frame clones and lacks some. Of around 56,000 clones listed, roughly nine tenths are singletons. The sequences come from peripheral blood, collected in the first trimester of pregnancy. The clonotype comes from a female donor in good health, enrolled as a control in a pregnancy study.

This CDR3 reads CASSRHRVATNEKLFF. As DNA, the CDR3 is TGTGCCAGCAGCCGCCACAGGGTTGCAACTAATGAAAAACTGTTTTTT. This sequence joins TRBV9 and TRBJ1-4; TRBD1 might be the D (6 bases). Germline-derived CDR1 and CDR2 are SGDLS and YYNGEE. Deletions cut 4 bases from V and 0 bases from J, with 13 bases between. This CDR3 contains 16 residues.